This TCR beta chain was sequenced for a study of blood T cell repertoires in COVID-19. Study background: Acute-phase and convalescent COVID-19 samples originated in the United States, Italy and Spain. T cells, B-cell-depleted T cells, or PBMCs provided the cDNA or gDNA that served as material.

Original methodology: The assay estimated nucleated cells by amplifying reference gene primers. TCRdb's copy holds only in-frame clones and misses some; the assay was immunoSEQ multiplex PCR. The V and J calls and clone size come from that table; D and trimming were worked out from the DNA. The profile covers 100,000 to 150,000 clones, with around 87% appearing a single time and 3.6% taken by the ten largest. The CDR3 is 14 amino acids. Trimming left V 1 base short and J 1 base short, with 7 bases between. Germline V gene sequence: CDR1 LNHDA, CDR2 SQIVND (reference sequence). About this clone itself: This CDR3 is also generated by other DNA sequences in the sample.

The sample taken for sequencing was peripheral blood. This TCR derives from a woman aged 60-70 years with acute or convalescent COVID-19. The chain links TRBV19 to TRBJ2-5; tentative D call: TRBD2 (6 bases). CDR3 DNA sequence: TGTGCCAGTAGTATAGCGGGGGTCCAAGAGACCCAGTACTTC. It translates to CASSIAGVQETQYF.